The clone carrying this TCR beta chain was recorded once. Recruits, aged about 18 to 100 years, lived in 20 to 30 US areas. The V and J ends lost 7 bases and 2 bases, in that order; junction bases with no gene match: 18. Germline values: CDR1 SQVTM, CDR2 ANQGSEA. The CDR3 loop spans 17 amino acids. The assay was immunoSEQ multiplex PCR, and TCRdb's table has in-frame clones only and misses some. The profile shows about 240,000 clones, roughly 90% of them singletons. These data originate in a study of blood T cell repertoires in COVID-19. For the study at large: The United States, Italy and Spain were the sources of the acute and convalescent COVID-19 samples.

The chain links TRBV29-1 to TRBJ1-2, with 8 bases fitting TRBD1. Sequencing input: PBMCs or T cells enriched from blood (not recorded which). The clonotype was recovered from a man aged 35-49 years who had recovered from COVID-19. This CDR3 is CSAEGQDRVYSNYGYTF. For the CDR3, the DNA is TGCAGCGCCGAAGGCCAGGACAGGGTTTACTCGAACTATGGCTACACCTTC.